Detailed here is one T cell receptor beta chain. The data are from a study of blood T cell repertoires in COVID-19. Looking at the study overall: There were acute and convalescent COVID-19 samples, and they came from the United States, Italy and Spain. Sample material is recorded as cDNA or gDNA derived from T cells, B-cell-depleted T cells, or PBMCs.

Under the authors' procedure: By means of reference gene primer amplification, nucleated cell counts were estimated. Libraries were prepared by immunoSEQ multiplex PCR; TCRdb keeps only in-frame clonotypes and omits some of them. V and J calls plus clone size are reproduced from that table; the DNA served to infer D and trimming. The table has some 220,000 clones, 85% seen once; the top ten hold over 2.5%. V dropped 0 bases and J dropped 4 bases, with 16 bases sitting between them. The CDR3 sequence is 17 residues long. Germline assignment: CDR1 LGHNA and CDR2 YNFKEQ. The chain carries TRBV4-2 and TRBJ1-5, with D possibly being TRBD1 (5 bases). Sequenced: peripheral blood. This receptor was taken from a middle-aged man who had recovered from COVID-19. CDR3 sequence reads: CASSQERKGPGNQPQHF. The CDR3 DNA follows: TGTGCCAGCAGCCAAGAGCGTAAGGGGCCCGGTAATCAGCCCCAGCATTTT.